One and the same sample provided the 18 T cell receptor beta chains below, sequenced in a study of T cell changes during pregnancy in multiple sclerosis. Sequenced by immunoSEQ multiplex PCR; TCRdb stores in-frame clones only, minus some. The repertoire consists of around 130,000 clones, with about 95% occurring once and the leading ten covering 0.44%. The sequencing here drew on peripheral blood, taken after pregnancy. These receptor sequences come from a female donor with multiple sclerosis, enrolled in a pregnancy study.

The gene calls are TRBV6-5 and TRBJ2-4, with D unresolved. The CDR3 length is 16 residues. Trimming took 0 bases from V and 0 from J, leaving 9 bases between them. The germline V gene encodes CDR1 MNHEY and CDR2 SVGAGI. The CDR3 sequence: CASSYSRSLAKNIQYF. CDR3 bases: TGTGCCAGCAGTTACTCGCGTTCTCTAGCCAAAAACATTCAGTACTTC.

The CDR3 DNA follows: TGTGCCAGCAAAATGGGGCCAGGGTTTGGCTACACCTTC. Protein: CASKMGPGFGYTF. The chain links TRBV28 to TRBJ1-2; D is perhaps TRBD1 (5 bases). Germline V gene data show CDR1 as MDHEN and CDR2 as SYDVKM. The germline V and J ends were trimmed by 7 bases and 7 bases, with 16 bases remaining between them. This CDR3 spans 13 amino acids.

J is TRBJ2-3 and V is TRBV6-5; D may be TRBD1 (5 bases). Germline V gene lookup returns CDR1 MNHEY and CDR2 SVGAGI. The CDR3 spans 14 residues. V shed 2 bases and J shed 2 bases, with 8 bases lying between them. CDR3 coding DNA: TGTGCCAGCAGTTACGGGGCGACCACAGATACGCAGTATTTT. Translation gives CASSYGATTDTQYF.

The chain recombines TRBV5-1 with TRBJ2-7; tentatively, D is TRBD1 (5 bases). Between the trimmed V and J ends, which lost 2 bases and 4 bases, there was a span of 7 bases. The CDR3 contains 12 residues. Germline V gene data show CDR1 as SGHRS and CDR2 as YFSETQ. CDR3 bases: TGCGCCAGCAGCTTAGGGGAATACGAGCAGTACTTC. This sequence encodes CASSLGEYEQYF.

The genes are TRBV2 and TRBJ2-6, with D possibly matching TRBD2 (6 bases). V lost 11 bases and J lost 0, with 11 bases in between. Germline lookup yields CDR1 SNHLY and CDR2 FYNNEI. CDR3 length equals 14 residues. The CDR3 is CAWTKYSGANVLTF. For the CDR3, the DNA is TGTGCCTGGACTAAATACTCTGGGGCCAACGTCCTGACTTTC.

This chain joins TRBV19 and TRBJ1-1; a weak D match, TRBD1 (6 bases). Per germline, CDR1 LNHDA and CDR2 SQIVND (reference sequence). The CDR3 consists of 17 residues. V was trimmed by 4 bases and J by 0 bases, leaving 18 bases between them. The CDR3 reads CASSSMSGQLMNTEAFF. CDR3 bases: TGTGCCAGTAGTAGTATGTCCGGACAGCTTATGAACACTGAAGCTTTCTTT.

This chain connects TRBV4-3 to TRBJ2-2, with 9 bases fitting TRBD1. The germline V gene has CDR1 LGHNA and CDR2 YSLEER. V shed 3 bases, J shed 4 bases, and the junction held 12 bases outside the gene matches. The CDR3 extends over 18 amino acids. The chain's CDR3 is CASSQGSMWTGATGELFF. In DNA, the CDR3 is TGCGCCAGCAGCCAGGGATCTATGTGGACAGGGGCCACCGGGGAGCTGTTTTTT.

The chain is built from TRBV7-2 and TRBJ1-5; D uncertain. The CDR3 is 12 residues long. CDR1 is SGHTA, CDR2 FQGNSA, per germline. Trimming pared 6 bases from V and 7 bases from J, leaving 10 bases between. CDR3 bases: TGTGCCAGCAGTCGAGGGTACCAGCCCCAGCATTTT. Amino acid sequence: CASSRGYQPQHF.

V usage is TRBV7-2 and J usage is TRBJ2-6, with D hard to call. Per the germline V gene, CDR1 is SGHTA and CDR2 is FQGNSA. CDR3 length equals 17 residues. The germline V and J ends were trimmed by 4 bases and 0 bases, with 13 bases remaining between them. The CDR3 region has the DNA TGTGCCAGCAGCTCTCCTCTAGGCAGCTCTGGGGCCAACGTCCTGACTTTC. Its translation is CASSSPLGSSGANVLTF.

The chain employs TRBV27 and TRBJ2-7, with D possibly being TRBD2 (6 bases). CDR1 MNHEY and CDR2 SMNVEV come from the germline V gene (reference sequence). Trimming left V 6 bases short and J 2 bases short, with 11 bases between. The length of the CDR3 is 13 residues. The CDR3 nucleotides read TGTGCCAGCAGGGGGGGTACGACCTACGAGCAGTACTTC. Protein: CASRGGTTYEQYF.

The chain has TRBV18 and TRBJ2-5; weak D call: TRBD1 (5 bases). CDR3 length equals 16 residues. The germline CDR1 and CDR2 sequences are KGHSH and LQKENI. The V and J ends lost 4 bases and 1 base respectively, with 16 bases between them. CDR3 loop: CASSLTWGWTQETQYF. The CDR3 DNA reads TGTGCCAGCTCACTTACCTGGGGCTGGACCCAAGAGACCCAGTACTTC.

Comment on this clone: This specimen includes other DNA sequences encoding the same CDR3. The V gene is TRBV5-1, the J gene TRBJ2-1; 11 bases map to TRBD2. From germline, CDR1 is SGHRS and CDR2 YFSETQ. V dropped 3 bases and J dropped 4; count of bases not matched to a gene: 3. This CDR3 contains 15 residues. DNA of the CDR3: TGCGCCAGCAGCTCCGGGACTAGCGGATACAATGAGCAGTTCTTC. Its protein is CASSSGTSGYNEQFF.

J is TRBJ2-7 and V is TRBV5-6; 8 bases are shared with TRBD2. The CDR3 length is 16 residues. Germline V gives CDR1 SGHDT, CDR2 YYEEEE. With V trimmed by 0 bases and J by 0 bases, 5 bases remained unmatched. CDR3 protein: CASSLVAGGLSYEQYF. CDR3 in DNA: TGTGCCAGCAGCTTGGTGGCGGGGGGCCTCTCCTACGAGCAGTACTTC. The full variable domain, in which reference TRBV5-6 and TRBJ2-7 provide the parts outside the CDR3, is DAGVTQSPTHLIKTRGQQVTLRCSPKSGHDTVSWYQQALGQGPQFIFQYYEEEERQRGNFPDRFSGHQFPNYSSELNVNALLLGDSALYLCASSLVAGGLSYEQYFGPGTRLTVT.

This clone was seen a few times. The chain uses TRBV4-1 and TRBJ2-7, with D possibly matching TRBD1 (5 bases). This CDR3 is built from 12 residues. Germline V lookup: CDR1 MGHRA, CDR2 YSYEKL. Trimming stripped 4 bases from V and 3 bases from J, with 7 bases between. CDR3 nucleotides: TGCGCCAGCAGCCCCCAGGGCTACGAGCAGTACTTC. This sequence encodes CASSPQGYEQYF.

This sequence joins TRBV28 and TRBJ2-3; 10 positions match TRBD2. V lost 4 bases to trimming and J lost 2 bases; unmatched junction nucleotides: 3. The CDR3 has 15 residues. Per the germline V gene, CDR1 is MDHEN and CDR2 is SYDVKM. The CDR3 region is CASSSLAGSTDTQYF. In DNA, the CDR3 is TGTGCCAGCAGTTCACTAGCGGGATCCACAGATACGCAGTATTTT.

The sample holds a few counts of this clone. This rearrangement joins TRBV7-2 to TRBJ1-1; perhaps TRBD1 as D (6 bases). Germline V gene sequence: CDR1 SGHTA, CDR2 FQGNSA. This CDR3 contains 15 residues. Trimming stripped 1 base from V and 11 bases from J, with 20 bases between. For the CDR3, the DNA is TGTGCCAGCAGCTTAGAGGCAAACAGGGTTGATGCCGCTTTCTTT. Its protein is CASSLEANRVDAAFF.

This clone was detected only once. This chain's CDR3 is CASSAQTGRQETQYF. The CDR3 nucleotides are TGTGCCAGCAGCGCGCAGACAGGGAGGCAAGAGACCCAGTACTTC. This chain connects TRBV9 to TRBJ2-5, with a possible D match to TRBD1 (7 bases). CDR1 SGDLS and CDR2 YYNGEE come from the germline V gene. V was shortened by 3 bases and J by 2 bases, with 14 bases between the two germline ends. CDR3 length equals 15 residues.

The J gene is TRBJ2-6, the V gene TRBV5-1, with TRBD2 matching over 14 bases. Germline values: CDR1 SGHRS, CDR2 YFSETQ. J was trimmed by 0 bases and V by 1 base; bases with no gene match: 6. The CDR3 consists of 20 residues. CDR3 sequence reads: CASSLMGLAGANSGANVLTF. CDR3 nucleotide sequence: TGCGCCAGCAGCTTGATGGGACTAGCGGGAGCGAACTCTGGGGCCAACGTCCTGACTTTC. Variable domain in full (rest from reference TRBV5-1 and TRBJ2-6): KAGVTQTPRYLIKTRGQQVTLSCSPISGHRSVSWYQQTPGQGLQFLFEYFSETQRNKGNFPGRFSGRQFSNSRSEMNVSTLELGDSALYLCASSLMGLAGANSGANVLTFGAGSRLTVL.